A selection of T cell receptor beta chains follows, all from one sample in a study of T cell repertoires in cytomegalovirus infection. TCRdb re-analysed the reads in MiXCR, keeping a single row per CDR3 protein. The data hold about 230,000 distinct CDR3 sequences, with 22% observed a single time. Sequences were obtained from CD8+ T cells from PBMCs. The origin of the receptors is a human donor in good health (CMV status not recorded). Some clones in this sample may be carry-over from other donors' samples. Each CDR3 is given with its conserved first and last residue. D genes are given only for firm matches. The size field is filled for only some rows; it gives once, few, many or a size class.

v_call	j_call	clone_size	d_call	cdr3_nt	cdr3_aa
TRBV6-5	TRBJ1-5	NA	NA	TGTGCCAGCAGTTCGGTGGTGAAGCCCCAGCATTTT	CASSSVVKPQHF
TRBV12-3/TRBV12-4	TRBJ2-7	NA	NA	TGTGCCAGCAGTCGACAGGGAGGGGAGCAGTACTTC	CASSRQGGEQYF
TRBV7-9	TRBJ1-6	NA	NA	TGTGCCAGCAGCGCTAGTCCCCTCCACTTT	CASSASPLHF
TRBV27	TRBJ2-4	few	NA	TGTGCCAGCAGTCCCGGGGAGGGGGCGGTCATTCAGTACTTC	CASSPGEGAVIQYF
TRBV7-6	TRBJ2-7	few	NA	TGTGCCAGCAGCTTAAGTACTACCTTCTACGAGCAGTACTTC	CASSLSTTFYEQYF
TRBV14	TRBJ2-3	NA	NA	TGTGCCAGCAGCCAAGATCTATCCGGTACGCAGTATTTT	CASSQDLSGTQYF
TRBV4-1	TRBJ2-7	NA	NA	TGCGCCAGCAGCCAAGTAGGACCCGGCGAGCAGTACTTC	CASSQVGPGEQYF
TRBV9	TRBJ2-7	few	TRBD1	TGTGCCAGCAGCGGAGGAGGCGACAGGGGGCTAGACGAGCAGTACTTC	CASSGGGDRGLDEQYF
TRBV9	TRBJ2-5	NA	TRBD2	TGTGCCAGCAGCGTAGAAGGGCTAGCGGGGCAAGAGACCCAGTACTTC	CASSVEGLAGQETQYF
TRBV7-9	TRBJ1-2	NA	NA	TGTGCCAGCAGCTTCCCCACAGGCGACGGCTACACCTTC	CASSFPTGDGYTF
TRBV7-9	TRBJ2-7	many	NA	TGTGCCAGCAGCTTAGCGGGGCGTATTTGGAAGCAGTACTTC	CASSLAGRIWKQYF
TRBV28	TRBJ1-2	NA	NA	TGTGCCAGCAGTTCTACCACGGCGGGGGGCTACACCTTC	CASSSTTAGGYTF
TRBV19	TRBJ2-4	NA	TRBD1	TGTGCCAGTAGTTTTAGCCCACAGGGGTCCAAAAACATTCAGTACTTC	CASSFSPQGSKNIQYF
TRBV20-1	TRBJ2-4	NA	TRBD2	TGCAGTGCTAGAGATACCGGGGGGGAAAACATTCAGTACTTC	CSARDTGGENIQYF
TRBV7-8	TRBJ1-6	many	NA	TGTGCCGGAGGGTTAGGTAATTCACCCCTCCACTTT	CAGGLGNSPLHF
TRBV27	TRBJ2-7	few	NA	TGTGCCAGCAGTTTAGTATCCCCCGCCTACGAGCAGTACTTC	CASSLVSPAYEQYF
TRBV11-2	TRBJ2-3	few	TRBD2	TGTGCCAGCAGCTTAGTTGGGTCTAGCGGGGGGCCTCGGTATTTT	CASSLVGSSGGPRYF
TRBV7-9	TRBJ2-1	many	TRBD1	TGTGCCAGCAGCGTTCTGACAGGGGTTCATGAGCAGTTCTTC	CASSVLTGVHEQFF
TRBV28	TRBJ2-3	few	TRBD1	TGTGCCAGCAGCCTCCGGGACAGTACCATCTCTAGCACAGATACGCAGTATTTT	CASSLRDSTISSTDTQYF
TRBV12-5	TRBJ1-3	NA	TRBD1	TGTGCTAGTGGTTTGCCGACAGGGCACGGAAACACCATATATTTT	CASGLPTGHGNTIYF
TRBV29-1	TRBJ2-5	NA	TRBD1	TGCAGCGTCGGACAGGGGGCTGTAGAGACCCAGTACTTC	CSVGQGAVETQYF
TRBV3-1	TRBJ2-3	NA	TRBD2	TGTGCCAGCAGCCAGGGACTAGCGTACACAGATACGCAGTATTTT	CASSQGLAYTDTQYF
TRBV28	TRBJ2-5	NA	TRBD2	TGTGCCAGCAGTCGGGAGCGGGGCCGAGAGACCCAGTACTTC	CASSRERGRETQYF
TRBV5-4	TRBJ2-1	NA	TRBD2	TGTGCCAGCAGCCCCGAGCGGGGGCCTTACAATGAGCAGTTCTTC	CASSPERGPYNEQFF
TRBV7-6	TRBJ1-2	few	NA	TGTGCCAGCAGCTTATTTGAAGGGGACTATGGCTACACCTTC	CASSLFEGDYGYTF
TRBV28	TRBJ1-5	few	NA	TGTGCCAGCAGTATGGACCGGGACGGACAATATAGCAATCAGCCCCAGCATTTT	CASSMDRDGQYSNQPQHF
TRBV27	TRBJ2-2	NA	NA	TGTGCCAGCAGTTTCCCGTTCGGGACCGGGGAGCTGTTTTTT	CASSFPFGTGELFF